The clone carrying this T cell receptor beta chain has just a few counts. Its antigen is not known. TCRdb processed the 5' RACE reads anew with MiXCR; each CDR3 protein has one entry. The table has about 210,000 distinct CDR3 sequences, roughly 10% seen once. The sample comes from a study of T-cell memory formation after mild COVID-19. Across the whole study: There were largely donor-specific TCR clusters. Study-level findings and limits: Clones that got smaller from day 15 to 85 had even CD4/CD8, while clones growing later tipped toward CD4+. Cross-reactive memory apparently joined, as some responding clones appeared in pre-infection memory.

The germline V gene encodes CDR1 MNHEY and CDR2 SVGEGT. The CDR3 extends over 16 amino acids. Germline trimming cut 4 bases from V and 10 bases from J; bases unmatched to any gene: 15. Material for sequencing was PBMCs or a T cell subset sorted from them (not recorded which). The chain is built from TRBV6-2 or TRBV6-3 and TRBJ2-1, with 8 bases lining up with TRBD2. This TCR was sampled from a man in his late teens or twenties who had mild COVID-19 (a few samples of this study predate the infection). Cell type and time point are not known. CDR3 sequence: CASSSRTVRTSREQFF. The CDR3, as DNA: TGTGCCAGCAGTTCCCGGACAGTCAGGACTAGCCGGGAGCAGTTCTTC.